The 22 T cell receptor beta chains presented below share a single source sample, sequenced in a study of shared clonotypes between healthy human individuals. TCRdb's table, derived via immunoSEQ multiplex PCR, lists solely in-frame clones and lacks some. Here the sample spans over 2 million clones, 92% being singletons. The sequencing sample was made of naive CD4+ T cells from PBMCs. Subset meaning: CD45RA+ positively selected. The receptors originated from a young man in good health. Some clones in this sample may be carry-over from other donors' samples.

This sequence joins TRBV19 and TRBJ2-5; D perhaps matches TRBD1 (6 bases). Trimming shortened V by 4 bases and J by 5 bases, and 14 bases separated the two germline ends. The CDR3 loop spans 14 amino acids. Germline V CDR1 and CDR2: LNHDA, SQIVND (reference sequence). CDR3 coding DNA: TGTGCCAGTAGTACAGGGGCGGCAACGGAGACCCAGTACTTC. It is translated as CASSTGAATETQYF. The whole variable domain, filled in from reference TRBV19 and TRBJ2-5, reads DGGITQSPKYLFRKEGQNVTLSCEQNLNHDAMYWYRQDPGQGLRLIYYSQIVNDFQKGDIAEGYSVSREKKESFPLTVTSAQKNPTAFYLCASSTGAATETQYFGPGTRLLVL.

J is TRBJ2-1 and V is TRBV5-6; D possibly corresponds to TRBD1 (6 bases). Germline V lookup: CDR1 SGHDT, CDR2 YYEEEE. This CDR3 has 13 amino acids. Trimming took off 3 bases at V and 8 bases at J, with 12 bases between the two ends. CDR3 in DNA: TGTGCCAGCAGCTGGCAGGGGCGGGATGAGCAGTTCTTC. Translation gives CASSWQGRDEQFF. Using reference TRBV5-6 and TRBJ2-1 for the parts outside the CDR3, the full variable domain is DAGVTQSPTHLIKTRGQQVTLRCSPKSGHDTVSWYQQALGQGPQFIFQYYEEEERQRGNFPDRFSGHQFPNYSSELNVNALLLGDSALYLCASSWQGRDEQFFGPGTRLTVL.

V and J are TRBV6-6 and TRBJ1-3, with a weak D call TRBD1 (5 bases). CDR3 length: 14 amino acids. Deletions cut 5 bases from V and 0 bases from J, with 8 bases between. CDR1 MNHNY and CDR2 SVGAGI come from the germline V gene (reference sequence). Here the CDR3 DNA reads TGTGCCAGCAGTCGGGACGGCTCTGGAAACACCATATATTTT. Translated: CASSRDGSGNTIYF.

This clone is a singleton in its sample. The genes are TRBV25-1 and TRBJ2-1, with 9 bases fitting TRBD1. The CDR3 runs 15 residues. V lost 4 bases, J lost 5 bases, and 6 bases stayed unmatched. Germline V gene sequence: CDR1 MGHDK, CDR2 SYGVNS. For the CDR3, the DNA is TGTGCCAGCAGTGGACGACAGGGGGACGACAATGAGCAGTTCTTC. Its translation: CASSGRQGDDNEQFF.

The chain carries TRBV19 and TRBJ2-1, with 16 bases fitting TRBD2. Germline values: CDR1 LNHDA, CDR2 SQIVND (reference sequence). The J segment lost 4 bases and the V segment lost 6 bases, leaving 6 bases of the junction unmatched. CDR3 size: 17 residues. The chain's CDR3 is CASSLGTSGRGYNEQFF. Written as DNA, the CDR3 is TGTGCCAGTAGCCTTGGGACTAGCGGGAGGGGGTACAATGAGCAGTTCTTC.

This chain joins TRBV5-4 and TRBJ2-5; 8 bases are a match to TRBD1. The V gene's germline CDR1 is SGHNT and CDR2 YYREEE (reference sequence). The CDR3 runs 13 residues. V shed 5 bases and J 2 bases; nucleotides not matched to a gene: 2. The DNA of the CDR3 is TGTGCCAGCAGGTGGACAGGGCAAGAGACCCAGTACTTC. As protein: CASRWTGQETQYF.

The J gene is TRBJ2-5, the V gene TRBV5-6, with 7 bases that match TRBD2. Germline trimming cut 2 bases from V and 1 base from J; bases unmatched to any gene: 8. The CDR3 spans 16 residues. Germline V gene data show CDR1 as SGHDT and CDR2 as YYEEEE. The CDR3 region is CASSFLSGASQETQYF. The CDR3, as DNA: TGTGCCAGCAGCTTCCTGAGCGGGGCATCCCAAGAGACCCAGTACTTC.

V gene TRBV7-9 combines with J gene TRBJ1-3; the match to TRBD1 covers 7 bases. Per germline, CDR1 SEHNR and CDR2 FQNEAQ (reference sequence). The junction had 6 bases not matched to a gene; V was cut back by 5 bases and J by 2 bases. The CDR3 length is 15 residues. Written as DNA, the CDR3 is TGTGCCAGCAGCATCACAGGGGACACTGGAAACACCATATATTTT. Translated: CASSITGDTGNTIYF. The full variable domain, its missing parts supplied by reference TRBV7-9 and TRBJ1-3, is DTGVSQNPRHKITKRGQNVTFRCDPISEHNRLYWYRQTLGQGPEFLTYFQNEAQLEKSRLLSDRFSAERPKGSFSTLEIQRTEQGDSAMYLCASSITGDTGNTIYFGEGSWLTVV.

This chain connects TRBV27 to TRBJ2-2, with 9 bases lining up with TRBD1. Unmatched junction bases numbered 11, after V lost 6 bases and J lost 6 bases. The germline gives CDR1 MNHEY, CDR2 SMNVEV (reference sequence). The CDR3 has 16 amino acids. CDR3 sequence reads: CASSIPGQGGAGELFF. Written as DNA, the CDR3 is TGTGCCAGCAGCATACCGGGACAGGGAGGGGCCGGGGAGCTGTTTTTT.

The J gene is TRBJ2-7, the V gene TRBV18; no clear D gene. Germline CDR1 reads KGHSH; CDR2 reads LQKENI. This CDR3 has 14 amino acids. Trimming shortened V by 4 bases and J by 0 bases, and 10 bases separated the two germline ends. This chain's CDR3 is CASSREWSSYEQYF. For the CDR3, the DNA is TGTGCCAGCTCACGGGAATGGAGCTCCTACGAGCAGTACTTC.

The V call is TRBV6-6, the J call TRBJ1-5, with TRBD1 identical over 8 bases. CDR1 MNHNY and CDR2 SVGAGI come from the germline V gene (reference sequence). The CDR3 spans 15 residues. Trimming removed 5 bases from V and 4 bases from J; junction bases left unmatched: 7. CDR3 sequence reads: CASSKTGQVNQPQHF. The CDR3 bases are TGTGCCAGCAGTAAAACGGGACAGGTAAATCAGCCCCAGCATTTT.

The V and J genes are TRBV2 and TRBJ1-1; the D is unclear. Germline V gene data show CDR1 as SNHLY and CDR2 as FYNNEI. Between the trimmed V and J ends, which lost 4 bases and 1 base, there was a span of 7 bases. The CDR3 consists of 13 residues. The CDR3 loop is CASSGSENTEAFF. CDR3 DNA: TGTGCCAGCAGTGGTTCAGAGAACACTGAAGCTTTCTTT.

CDR3 nucleotide sequence: TGCAGCGTTGAGGTCTGGGAGACCCAGTACTTC. It encodes CSVEVWETQYF. The V and J genes are TRBV29-1 and TRBJ2-5; D is unresolved. CDR1 is SQVTM and CDR2 is ANQGSEA in the germline V gene. Trimming shortened V by 3 bases and J by 5 bases, and 7 bases separated the two germline ends. The CDR3 sequence is 11 residues long.

V is TRBV19 and J is TRBJ2-1, with D perhaps matching TRBD2 (6 bases). V lost 7 bases, J lost 6 bases, and 10 bases lay in between. Germline-derived CDR1 and CDR2 are LNHDA and SQIVND (reference sequence). This CDR3 region has 12 residues. CDR3 nucleotide sequence: TGTGCCAGTAATTGGCGGGGCAATGAGCAGTTCTTC. It yields the protein CASNWRGNEQFF. The full variable domain, completed using reference TRBV19 and TRBJ2-1, is DGGITQSPKYLFRKEGQNVTLSCEQNLNHDAMYWYRQDPGQGLRLIYYSQIVNDFQKGDIAEGYSVSREKKESFPLTVTSAQKNPTAFYLCASNWRGNEQFFGPGTRLTVL.

The V call is TRBV6-1, the J call TRBJ2-7; 11 nucleotides agree with TRBD2. The CDR3 is 15 residues long. Per germline, CDR1 MNHNS and CDR2 SASEGT. The V segment lost 5 bases and the J segment 1 base; nucleotides outside the gene matches: 4. The CDR3 loop is CASSPGLAASYEQYF. The CDR3 region has the DNA TGTGCCAGCAGTCCGGGACTAGCGGCATCCTACGAGCAGTACTTC.

The chain employs TRBV5-1 and TRBJ2-6; D is perhaps TRBD2 (5 bases). Per germline, CDR1 SGHRS and CDR2 YFSETQ. Deletions cut 5 bases from V and 4 bases from J, with 19 bases between. CDR3 size: 17 residues. DNA for the CDR3: TGCGCCAGCAGGAGGGTGGCAATGGGTATCGGGGCCAACGTCCTGACTTTC. It specifies CASRRVAMGIGANVLTF.

The CDR3 spells CASSQSEGGGDTGELFF. In DNA, the CDR3 is TGCGCCAGCAGTCAATCGGAGGGTGGTGGTGACACCGGGGAGCTGTTTTTT. The chain joins TRBV23-1 to TRBJ2-2; maybe TRBD2 (6 bases). TRBV23-1 is marked as an open reading frame, function uncertain. The CDR3 consists of 17 residues. V was trimmed by 0 bases and J by 3 bases, leaving 14 bases between them.

V and J are TRBV6-5 and TRBJ2-5; either TRBD1 or TRBD2 may supply D (6 bases each). Per germline, CDR1 MNHEY and CDR2 SVGAGI. This CDR3 has 14 amino acids. The V end was cut by 4 bases, the J end by 4 bases, with 13 bases between. The CDR3 DNA is TGTGCCAGCAGTTCTCCCTCGGGGGCAGAGACCCAGTACTTC. This translates into CASSSPSGAETQYF.

This clone was found once. The V call is TRBV7-2, the J call TRBJ1-4; maybe TRBD1 (5 bases). V shed 2 bases and J shed 6 bases, with 10 bases lying between them. The CDR3 runs to 14 residues. Per the germline V gene, CDR1 is SGHTA and CDR2 is FQGNSA. The CDR3 reads CASSLQGWDEKLFF. In DNA form, the CDR3 reads TGTGCCAGCAGCTTACAGGGTTGGGATGAAAAACTGTTTTTT.

The rearrangement joins TRBV6-6 to TRBJ1-4; tentative D call: TRBD1 (5 bases). The CDR3 loop spans 14 amino acids. The ends were cut back, 5 bases at V and 11 bases at J, with 18 bases in the middle. The germline V gene has CDR1 MNHNY and CDR2 SVGAGI (reference sequence). The DNA for the CDR3 is TGTGCCAGCAGTCCCGGACACGATTCGGGGAAACTGTTTTTT. This translates into CASSPGHDSGKLFF.

This chain joins TRBV30 and TRBJ1-5; D not certain. CDR3 length: 16 residues. CDR1 is GTSNPN and CDR2 is SVGIG in the germline V gene (reference sequence). V lost 0 bases and J lost 3, with 15 bases in between. In DNA, the CDR3 is TGTGCCTGGAGTGTACATAGGCCCTACAACAATCAGCCCCAGCATTTT. Protein sequence: CAWSVHRPYNNQPQHF.

Concerning this clone: Other DNA sequences from this sample encode an identical CDR3 as well. The V call is TRBV9, the J call TRBJ1-1; no firm D call. This CDR3 is 13 amino acids long. The V gene's germline CDR1 is SGDLS and CDR2 YYNGEE. Trimming stripped 0 bases from V and 6 bases from J, with 9 bases between. The CDR3 protein is CASSVGWGSEAFF. The CDR3 nucleotides are TGTGCCAGCAGCGTAGGTTGGGGATCTGAAGCTTTCTTT.